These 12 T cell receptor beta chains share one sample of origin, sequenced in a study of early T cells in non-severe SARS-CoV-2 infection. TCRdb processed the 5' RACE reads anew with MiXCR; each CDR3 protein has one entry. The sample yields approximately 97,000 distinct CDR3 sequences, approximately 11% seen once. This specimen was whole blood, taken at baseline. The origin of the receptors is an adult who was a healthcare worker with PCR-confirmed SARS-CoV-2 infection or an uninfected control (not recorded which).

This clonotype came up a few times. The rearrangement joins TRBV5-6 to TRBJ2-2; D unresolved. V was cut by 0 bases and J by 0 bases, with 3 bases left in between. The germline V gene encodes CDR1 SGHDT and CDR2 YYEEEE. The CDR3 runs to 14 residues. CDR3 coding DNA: TGTGCCAGCAGCTTGGTTGCGAACACCGGGGAGCTGTTTTTT. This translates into CASSLVANTGELFF.

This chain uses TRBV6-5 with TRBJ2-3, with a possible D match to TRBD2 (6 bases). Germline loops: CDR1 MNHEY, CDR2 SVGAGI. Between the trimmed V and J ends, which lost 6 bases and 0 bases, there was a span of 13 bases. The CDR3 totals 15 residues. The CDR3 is CASRRPSESTDTQYF. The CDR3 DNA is TGTGCCAGCAGACGCCCTAGCGAGAGCACAGATACGCAGTATTTT.

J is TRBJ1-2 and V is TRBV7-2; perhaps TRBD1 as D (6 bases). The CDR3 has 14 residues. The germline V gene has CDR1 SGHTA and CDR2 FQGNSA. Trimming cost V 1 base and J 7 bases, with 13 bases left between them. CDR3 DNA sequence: TGTGCCAGCAGCTTAGATCTACAGGGCAGTGGCTACACCTTC. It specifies CASSLDLQGSGYTF. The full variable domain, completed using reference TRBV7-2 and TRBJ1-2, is GAGVSQSPSNKVTEKGKDVELRCDPISGHTALYWYRQSLGQGLEFLIYFQGNSAPDKSGLPSDRFSAERTGGSVSTLTIQRTQQEDSAVYLCASSLDLQGSGYTFGSGTRLTVV.

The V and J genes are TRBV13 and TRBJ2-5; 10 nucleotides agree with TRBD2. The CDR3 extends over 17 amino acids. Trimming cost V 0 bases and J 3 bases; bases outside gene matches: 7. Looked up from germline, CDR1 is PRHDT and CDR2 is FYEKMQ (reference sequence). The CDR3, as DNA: TGTGCCAGCAGCTTAGGCCTAGCGGGAGAGGAGGAAGAGACCCAGTACTTC. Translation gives CASSLGLAGEEEETQYF.

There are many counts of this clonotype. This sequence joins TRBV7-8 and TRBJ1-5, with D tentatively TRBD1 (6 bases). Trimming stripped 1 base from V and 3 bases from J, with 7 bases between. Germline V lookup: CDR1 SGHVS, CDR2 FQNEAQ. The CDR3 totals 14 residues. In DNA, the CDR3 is TGTGCCAGCAGCTTAGGGACAGACAATCAGCCCCAGCATTTT. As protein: CASSLGTDNQPQHF.

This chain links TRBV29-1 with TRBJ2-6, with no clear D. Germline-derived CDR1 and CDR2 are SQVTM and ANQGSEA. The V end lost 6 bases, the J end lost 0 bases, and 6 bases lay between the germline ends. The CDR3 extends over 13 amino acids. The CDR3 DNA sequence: TGCAGCGTAGAGGTCTCTGGGGCCAACGTCCTGACTTTC. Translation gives CSVEVSGANVLTF.

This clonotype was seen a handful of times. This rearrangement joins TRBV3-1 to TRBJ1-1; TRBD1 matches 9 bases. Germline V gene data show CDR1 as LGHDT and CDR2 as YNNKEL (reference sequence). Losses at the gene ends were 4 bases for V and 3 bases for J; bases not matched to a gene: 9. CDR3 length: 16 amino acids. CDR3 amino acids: CASSLHRGQGDTEAFF. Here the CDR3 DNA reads TGTGCCAGCAGCCTCCACAGGGGGCAGGGGGACACTGAAGCTTTCTTT.

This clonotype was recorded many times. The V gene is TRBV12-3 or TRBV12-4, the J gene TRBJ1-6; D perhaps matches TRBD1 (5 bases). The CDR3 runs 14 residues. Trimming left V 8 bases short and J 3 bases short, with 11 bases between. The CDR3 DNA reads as TGTGCCAGCCGGGCGGGACGCTATAATTCACCCCTCCACTTT. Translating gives CASRAGRYNSPLHF.

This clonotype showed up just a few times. CDR3: CASSDWDGSNYGYTF. As DNA, the CDR3 is TGTGCCAGCAGTGACTGGGACGGATCTAACTATGGCTACACCTTC. This sequence joins TRBV25-1 and TRBJ1-2, with D perhaps TRBD1 (5 bases). CDR1 MGHDK and CDR2 SYGVNS come from the germline V gene. This CDR3 comprises 15 residues. Trimming cost V 3 bases and J 0 bases, with 11 bases left between them.

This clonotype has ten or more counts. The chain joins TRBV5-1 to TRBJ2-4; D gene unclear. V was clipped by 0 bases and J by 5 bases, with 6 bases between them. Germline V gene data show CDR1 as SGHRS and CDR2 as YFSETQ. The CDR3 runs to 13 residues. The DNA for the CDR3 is TGCGCCAGCAGCTTGGAAGTAGAAAACATTCAGTACTTC. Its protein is CASSLEVENIQYF. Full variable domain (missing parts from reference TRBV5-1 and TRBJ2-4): KAGVTQTPRYLIKTRGQQVTLSCSPISGHRSVSWYQQTPGQGLQFLFEYFSETQRNKGNFPGRFSGRQFSNSRSEMNVSTLELGDSALYLCASSLEVENIQYFGAGTRLSVL.

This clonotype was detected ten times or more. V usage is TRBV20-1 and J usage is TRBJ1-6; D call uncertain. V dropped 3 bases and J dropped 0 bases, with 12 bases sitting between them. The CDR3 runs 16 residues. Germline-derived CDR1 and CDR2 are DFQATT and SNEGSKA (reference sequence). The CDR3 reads CSASPEHSSYNSPLHF. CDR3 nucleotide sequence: TGCAGTGCTAGCCCCGAACATAGCTCCTATAATTCACCCCTCCACTTT.

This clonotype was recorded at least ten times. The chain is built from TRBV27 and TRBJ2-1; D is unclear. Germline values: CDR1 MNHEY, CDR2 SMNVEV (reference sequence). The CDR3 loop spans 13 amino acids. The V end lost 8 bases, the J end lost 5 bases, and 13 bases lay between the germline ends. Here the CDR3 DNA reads TGTGCCAGCTCGGTCGTGGAAGACAATGAGCAGTTCTTC. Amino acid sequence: CASSVVEDNEQFF.